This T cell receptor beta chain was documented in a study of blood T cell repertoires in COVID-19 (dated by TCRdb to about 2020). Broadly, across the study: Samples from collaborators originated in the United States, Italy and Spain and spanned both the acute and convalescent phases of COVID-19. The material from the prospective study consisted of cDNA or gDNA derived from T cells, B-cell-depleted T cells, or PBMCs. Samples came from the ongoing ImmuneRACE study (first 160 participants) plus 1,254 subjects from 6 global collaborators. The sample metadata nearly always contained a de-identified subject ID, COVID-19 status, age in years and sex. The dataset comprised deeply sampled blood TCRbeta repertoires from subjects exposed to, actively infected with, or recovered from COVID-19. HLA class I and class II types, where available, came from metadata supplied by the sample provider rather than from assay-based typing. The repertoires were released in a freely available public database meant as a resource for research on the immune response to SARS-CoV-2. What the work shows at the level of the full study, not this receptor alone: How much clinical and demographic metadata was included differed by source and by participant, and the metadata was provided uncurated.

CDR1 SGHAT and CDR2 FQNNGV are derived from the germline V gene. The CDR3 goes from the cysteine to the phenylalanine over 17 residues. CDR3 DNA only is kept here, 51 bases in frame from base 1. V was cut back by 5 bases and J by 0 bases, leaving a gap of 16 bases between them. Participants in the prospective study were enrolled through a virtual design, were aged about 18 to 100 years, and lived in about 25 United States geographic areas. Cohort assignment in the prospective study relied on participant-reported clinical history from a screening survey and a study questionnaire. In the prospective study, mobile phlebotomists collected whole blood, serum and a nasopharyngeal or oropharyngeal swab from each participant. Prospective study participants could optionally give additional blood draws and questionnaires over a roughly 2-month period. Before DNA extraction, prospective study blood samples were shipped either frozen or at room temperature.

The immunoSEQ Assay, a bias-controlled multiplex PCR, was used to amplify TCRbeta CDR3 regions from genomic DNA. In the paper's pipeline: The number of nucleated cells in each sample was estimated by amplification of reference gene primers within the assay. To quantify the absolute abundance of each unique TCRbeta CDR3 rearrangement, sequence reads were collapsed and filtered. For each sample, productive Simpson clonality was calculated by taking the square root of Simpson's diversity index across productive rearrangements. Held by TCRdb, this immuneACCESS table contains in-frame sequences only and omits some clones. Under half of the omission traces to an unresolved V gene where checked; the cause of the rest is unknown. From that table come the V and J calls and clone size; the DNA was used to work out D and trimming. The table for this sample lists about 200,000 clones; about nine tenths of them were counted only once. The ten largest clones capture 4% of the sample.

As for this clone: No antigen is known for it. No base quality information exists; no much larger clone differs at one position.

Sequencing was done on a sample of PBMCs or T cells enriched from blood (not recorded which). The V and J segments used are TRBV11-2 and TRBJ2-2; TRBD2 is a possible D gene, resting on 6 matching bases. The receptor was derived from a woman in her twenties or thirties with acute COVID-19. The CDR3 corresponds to CASSPGVAGTNTGELFF. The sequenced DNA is TGTGCCAGCAGCCCGGGGGTGGCGGGAACGAACACCGGGGAGCTGTTTTTT.